The present T cell receptor beta chain was sequenced within a study of memory CD4+ T cells and cytomegalovirus serostatus. Study as a whole: Of the healthy Belgian adults, fewer than 10 were CMV seropositive and approximately 24 seronegative.

Single viable CD3+CD4+CD8-CD45RO+ cells were sorted as the memory CD4+ T cells. Total CD4+ T cells were enriched by CD4 positive selection. Measured with immunoSEQ multiplex PCR; TCRdb has only the in-frame clones, and not every one. The sample carries approximately 63,000 clones, roughly 75% recorded once. This receptor was identified in an adult in good health and CMV-seronegative. Some clones in this sample may be carry-over from other donors' samples. Sequenced: memory CD4+ T cells from blood.

Written as DNA, the CDR3 is TGTGCCAGCAGCTTAGGAGGGACAGGGAGGCGAGAGACCCAGTACTTC. It encodes CASSLGGTGRRETQYF. This rearrangement joins TRBV7-2 to TRBJ2-5, with 9 positions matching TRBD1. There are 16 residues in the CDR3. Per germline, CDR1 SGHTA and CDR2 FQGNSA. V shed 1 base and J 4 bases; nucleotides not matched to a gene: 7.